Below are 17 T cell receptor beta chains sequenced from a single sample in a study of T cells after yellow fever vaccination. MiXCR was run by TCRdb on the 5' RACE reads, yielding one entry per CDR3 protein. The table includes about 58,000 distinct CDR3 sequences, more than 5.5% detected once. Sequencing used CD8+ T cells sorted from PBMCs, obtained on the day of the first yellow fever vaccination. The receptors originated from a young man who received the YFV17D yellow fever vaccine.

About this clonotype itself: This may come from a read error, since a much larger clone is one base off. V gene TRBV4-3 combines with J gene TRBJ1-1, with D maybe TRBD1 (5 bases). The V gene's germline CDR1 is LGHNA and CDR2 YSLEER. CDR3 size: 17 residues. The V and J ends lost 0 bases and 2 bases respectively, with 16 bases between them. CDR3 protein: CASSQDTRGQVNTEAFF. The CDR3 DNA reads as TGCGCCAGCAGCCAAGATACAAGGGGCCAGGTAAACACTGAAGCTTTCTTT.

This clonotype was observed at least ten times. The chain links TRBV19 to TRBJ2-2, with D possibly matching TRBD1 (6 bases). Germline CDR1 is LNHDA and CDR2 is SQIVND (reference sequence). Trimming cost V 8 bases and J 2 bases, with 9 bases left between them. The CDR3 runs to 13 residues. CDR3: CASAGANTGELFF. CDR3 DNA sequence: TGTGCCAGTGCAGGGGCTAACACCGGGGAGCTGTTTTTT.

The CDR3 DNA reads TGTGCCAGCAGGGAATCGACAGGGGGCGATGAAAAACTGTTTTTT. The encoded protein is CASRESTGGDEKLFF. The chain recombines TRBV28 with TRBJ1-4, with 10 nucleotides matching TRBD1. V dropped 6 bases and J dropped 6; count of bases not matched to a gene: 7. The CDR3 loop spans 15 amino acids. CDR1 and CDR2 from the germline V gene are MDHEN and SYDVKM.

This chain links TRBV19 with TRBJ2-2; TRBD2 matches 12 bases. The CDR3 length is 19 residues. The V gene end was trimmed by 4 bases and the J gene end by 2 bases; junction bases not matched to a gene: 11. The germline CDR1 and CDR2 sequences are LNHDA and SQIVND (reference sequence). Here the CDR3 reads CASSKRETSGGRNTGELFF. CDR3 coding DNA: TGTGCCAGTAGTAAAAGGGAGACTAGCGGGGGAAGAAACACCGGGGAGCTGTTTTTT. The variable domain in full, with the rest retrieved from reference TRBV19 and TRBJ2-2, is DGGITQSPKYLFRKEGQNVTLSCEQNLNHDAMYWYRQDPGQGLRLIYYSQIVNDFQKGDIAEGYSVSREKKESFPLTVTSAQKNPTAFYLCASSKRETSGGRNTGELFFGEGSRLTVL.

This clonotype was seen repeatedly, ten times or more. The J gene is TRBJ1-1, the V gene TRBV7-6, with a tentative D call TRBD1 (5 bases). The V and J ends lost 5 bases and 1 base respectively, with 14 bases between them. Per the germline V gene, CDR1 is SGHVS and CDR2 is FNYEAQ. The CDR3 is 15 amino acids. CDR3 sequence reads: CASSTNRLENTEAFF. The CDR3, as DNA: TGTGCCAGCAGCACCAACAGGTTGGAGAACACTGAAGCTTTCTTT.

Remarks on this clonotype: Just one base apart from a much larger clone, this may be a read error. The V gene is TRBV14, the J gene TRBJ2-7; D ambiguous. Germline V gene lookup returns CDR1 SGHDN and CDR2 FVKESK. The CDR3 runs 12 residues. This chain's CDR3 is CASSQGPYKQYF. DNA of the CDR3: TGTGCCAGCAGCCAAGGCCCCTACAAGCAGTACTTC.

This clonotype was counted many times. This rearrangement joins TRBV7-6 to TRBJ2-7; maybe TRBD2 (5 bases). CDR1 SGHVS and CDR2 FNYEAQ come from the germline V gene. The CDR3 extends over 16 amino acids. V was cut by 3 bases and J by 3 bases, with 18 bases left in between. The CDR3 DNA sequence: TGTGCCAGCAGCTTCTTACCGGGCCTAGCCAACTACGAGCAGTACGTC. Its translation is CASSFLPGLANYEQYV.

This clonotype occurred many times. The CDR3 DNA reads as TGTGCCAGCAGCTTAGGACCCGGGGAGCTGTTTTTT. Translated: CASSLGPGELFF. J is TRBJ2-2 and V is TRBV7-2, with unresolved D. There are 12 residues in the CDR3. CDR1 SGHTA and CDR2 FQGNSA come from the germline V gene. V gave up 1 base and J gave up 6 bases, with 3 bases separating them.

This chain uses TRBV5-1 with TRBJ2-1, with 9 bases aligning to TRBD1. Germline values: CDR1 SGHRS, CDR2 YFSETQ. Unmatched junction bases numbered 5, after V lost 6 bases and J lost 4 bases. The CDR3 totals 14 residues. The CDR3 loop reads CASKGTGMYNEQFF. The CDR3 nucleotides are TGCGCCAGCAAGGGGACAGGGATGTACAATGAGCAGTTCTTC.

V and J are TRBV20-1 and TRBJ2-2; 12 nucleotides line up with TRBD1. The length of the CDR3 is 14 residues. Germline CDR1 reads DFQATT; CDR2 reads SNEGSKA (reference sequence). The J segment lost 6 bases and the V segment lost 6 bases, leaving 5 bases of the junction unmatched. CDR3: CSAPGQGASGELFF. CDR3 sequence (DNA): TGCAGTGCCCCGGGACAGGGGGCGTCCGGGGAGCTGTTTTTT.

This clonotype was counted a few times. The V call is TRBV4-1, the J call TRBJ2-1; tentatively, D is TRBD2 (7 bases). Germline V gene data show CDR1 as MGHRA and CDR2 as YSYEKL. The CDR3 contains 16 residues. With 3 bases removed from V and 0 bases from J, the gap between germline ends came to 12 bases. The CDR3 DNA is TGCGCCAGCAGCCAGGAGGGGGGGAGCTCCTACAATGAGCAGTTCTTC. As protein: CASSQEGGSSYNEQFF.

CDR3 region: CASSFPLAGAYQETQYF. The CDR3 region has the DNA TGTGCCAGCAGCTTTCCTCTCGCGGGGGCGTACCAAGAGACCCAGTACTTC. The V call is TRBV7-2, the J call TRBJ2-5, with D maybe TRBD2 (7 bases). Germline lookup yields CDR1 SGHTA and CDR2 FQGNSA. Deletions cut 3 bases from V and 0 bases from J, with 17 bases between. The CDR3 runs 17 residues.

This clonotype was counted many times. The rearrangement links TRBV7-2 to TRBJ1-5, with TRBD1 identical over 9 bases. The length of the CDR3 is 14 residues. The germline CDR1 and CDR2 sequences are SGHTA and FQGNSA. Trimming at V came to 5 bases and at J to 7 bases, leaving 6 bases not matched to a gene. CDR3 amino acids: CASSQGQGNQPQHF. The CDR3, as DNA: TGTGCCAGCAGCCAAGGACAGGGGAACCAGCCCCAGCATTTT.

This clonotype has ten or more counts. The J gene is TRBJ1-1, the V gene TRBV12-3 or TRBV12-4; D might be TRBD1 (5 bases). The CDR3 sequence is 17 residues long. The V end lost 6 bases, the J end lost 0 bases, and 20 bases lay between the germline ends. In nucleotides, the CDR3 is TGTGCCAGCAGCAGGGACTACAGTGGGGTTATGAACACTGAAGCTTTCTTT. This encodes CASSRDYSGVMNTEAFF.

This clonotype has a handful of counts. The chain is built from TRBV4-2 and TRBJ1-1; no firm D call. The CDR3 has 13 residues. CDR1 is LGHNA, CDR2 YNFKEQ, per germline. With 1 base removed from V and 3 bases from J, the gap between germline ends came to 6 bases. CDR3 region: CASSQAGYTEAFF. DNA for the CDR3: TGTGCCAGCAGCCAAGCGGGGTACACTGAAGCTTTCTTT.

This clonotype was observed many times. The DNA of the CDR3 is TGTGCCAGCAGTTTGGGGGACAGACCCGGGGAGCTGTTTTTT. Protein: CASSLGDRPGELFF. V is TRBV12-3 or TRBV12-4 and J is TRBJ2-2, with 7 bases identical to TRBD1. The trim removed 3 bases at V and 6 bases at J, leaving 4 bases unmatched. The CDR3 is made up of 14 amino acids.

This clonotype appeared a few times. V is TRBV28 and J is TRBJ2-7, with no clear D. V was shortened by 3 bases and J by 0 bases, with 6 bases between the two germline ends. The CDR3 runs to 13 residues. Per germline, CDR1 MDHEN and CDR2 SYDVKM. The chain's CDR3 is CASSFGISYEQYV. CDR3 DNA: TGTGCCAGCAGTTTTGGGATCTCCTACGAGCAGTACGTC.